This T cell receptor (beta chain) derives from a study of blood T cell repertoires in COVID-19. Looking at the study overall: In each case, the material was cDNA or gDNA derived from T cells, B-cell-depleted T cells, or PBMCs.

With 10 bases removed from V and 4 bases from J, the gap between germline ends came to 10 bases. Germline V gene lookup returns CDR1 MDHEN and CDR2 SYDVKM. The CDR3 totals 12 residues. Here immunoSEQ multiplex PCR was the method, and the copy in TCRdb shows in-frame clones only, minus some. Here the sample spans about 180,000 clones, roughly 80% being singletons. Sequences were obtained from peripheral blood. The clonotype was recovered from a woman in her seventies with acute or convalescent COVID-19. The rearrangement joins TRBV28 to TRBJ1-4; D is uncertain. The chain's CDR3 is CATGWSNEKLFF. CDR3 nucleotides: TGTGCCACTGGCTGGAGTAATGAAAAACTGTTTTTT.